This record covers a single TCR beta chain. The antigen is not known. This record comes from a study of cytomegalovirus exposure and HLA in healthy donors. Findings of the study overall: Indistinguishability led to the exclusion of some V segments, TRBV6-2 and TRBV6-3 included. TCR sequences were mostly rare, though some public TCRs occurred in many donors. Later analysis suggested links between common viral pathogens and several top significant clusters.

The PCR ran on 60 Vbeta and 13 Jbeta primers. Data came from immunoSEQ multiplex PCR; TCRdb stores just in-frame clones and leaves some out. The data contain roughly 13,000 clones, roughly 64% of them singletons. The V segment lost 5 bases and the J segment 3 bases; nucleotides outside the gene matches: 6. The CDR3 covers 14 residues. Germline lookup yields CDR1 SEHNR and CDR2 FQNEAQ (reference sequence). The chain joins TRBV7-9 to TRBJ1-1; 7 bases are a match to TRBD1. The sequence was obtained from a woman aged 45 to 65 in good health and CMV-seropositive. The sequenced sample was PBMCs. CDR3 sequence: CASSERGRDTEAFF. CDR3 nucleotides: TGTGCCAGCAGCGAGAGGGGGCGGGACACTGAAGCTTTCTTT. The whole variable domain, remainder taken from reference TRBV7-9 and TRBJ1-1, is DTGVSQNPRHKITKRGQNVTFRCDPISEHNRLYWYRQTLGQGPEFLTYFQNEAQLEKSRLLSDRFSAERPKGSFSTLEIQRTEQGDSAMYLCASSERGRDTEAFFGQGTRLTVV.